This TCR beta chain is from a study of T cells in Graves' hyperthyroidism and ophthalmopathy (dated by TCRdb to between 2017 and 2020). General notes on the study: Peripheral blood was sampled at the time of initial diagnosis, prior to any treatment. After blood sampling, hyperthyroidism patients were treated with methimazole at a starting dose of 30 mg daily, and ophthalmopathy patients were treated with high-dose intravenous methylprednisolone. An independent validation cohort of around 19 hyperthyroidism patients and approximately 15 patients who later progressed to ophthalmopathy tested prospective prediction of ophthalmopathy. The 100 discovery patients were divided at random into training and test sets in a 7:3 ratio. To identify distinguishing TCR V-J signatures, a discovery cohort of some 100 patients was used, comprising approximately 40 with Graves' ophthalmopathy and under 60 with stable Graves' hyperthyroidism. In addition, the study compared T-cell repertoires in thyroid tissue and in blood from five or six Graves' hyperthyroidism patients. The paper describes TCR Vbeta CDR3 sequencing of 140 or so peripheral blood samples, made up of around 41 ophthalmopathy patients, 70 to 80 hyperthyroidism patients and some 17 progressor patients.

This clonotype showed up many times. What antigen it recognizes has not been identified. No base qualities exist here, and no much larger clone lies one base off it. TCR beta CDR3 regions were amplified from RNA transcripts. The first round of RT-PCR for the TCR CDR3 was performed with the HTBI primer set and the Qiagen OneStep RT-PCR kit. Libraries were constructed in a second round of multiplex PCR, after which size selection and purification were performed. Paired-end sequencing of the libraries was performed with 100 bp reads on an Illumina HiSeq2000. Turning to the authors' computational methods: SOAPnuke was used to process the raw data, throwing out any read that contained adapters or uncalled bases, had a mean Phred below 15, or lacked an exact constant-primer or identifier match. High-quality paired reads were merged with COPE v1.2.5, and unique nucleotide sequences were defined as clonotypes. MiTCR v1.1 was used to align the clonotypes against IMGT TRBV, TRBD and TRBJ reference segments. Analysis was restricted to V-J combinations with a frequency above 0.0001, which covered approximately 99% of repertoires. The TCS score was defined as the ratio of F50 (clonal expansion) to E x V (chaos), calculated using BLOSUM62-based TCRdist between CDR3 peptides within each V-J. Welch's t-statistics and random forest reduced 500 to 550 V-J features to under 15, which were used in a naive Bayes classifier (R e1071). Starting from the raw public reads, TCRdb applied fastp trimming at Q25, assembled clones with MiXCR and retained in-frame beta chains. Rows merge per CDR3 protein into single entries with the most common DNA and genes. TCRdb's processing, not the study's, gives the V and J calls here. The sample table contains around 600,000 distinct CDR3 sequences; only one count was recorded for roughly 15% of them. Jointly, the top ten make up around an eighth of the sample.

In the ophthalmopathy patients, disease was moderately to severely active, with a Clinical Activity Score of 3 or more, a NOSPECS grade of 4 or more, and a duration of less than 3 months. The study excluded patients with uncontrolled infections, other autoimmune diseases, pregnancy or lactation. Diagnoses were based on clinical symptoms, serum thyroxine and TRAb, thyroid ultrasound and orbital computed tomography. Ficoll-Paque density gradient centrifugation was used to isolate PBMCs from around 10 ml of fresh peripheral blood. Trizol reagent was used to extract total RNA, and RNA quality was then checked on an Agilent 2100 Bioanalyzer. Summary of the overall study and its limitations: A model built on a 13 V-J signature distinguished ophthalmopathy from stable hyperthyroidism, reaching 87.88% sensitivity and about 81% specificity in cross-validation and 80%/75% in testing. During validation, the model predicted progression to ophthalmopathy a median of approximately 6.5 months ahead of onset, with approximately 71% sensitivity and roughly 72% specificity. No statistical method was used to fix the sample size in advance, and group allocation was not hidden from the investigators. Most expanded thyroid clonotypes (frequency above 0.001) were also detected in blood, suggesting blood repertoires may reflect thyroid immune responses.

Sequenced: blood. This TCR came from a woman aged 45-60 years with Graves' ophthalmopathy.

For the CDR3, the sequence is CASSLSGTGNEKLFF. The DNA sequence follows: TGTGCCAGCAGTTTGTCCGGGACAGGCAATGAAAAACTGTTTTTT. The rearrangement combines TRBV27 with TRBJ1-4; TRBD1 lines up with 8 middle nucleotides. The CDR3 runs 15 amino acids, cysteine and phenylalanine included. The only DNA kept is the CDR3, 45 bases in frame from the first base. V and J are trimmed by 3 bases and 5 bases, and the gene matches miss 5 bases of the junction. CDR1 and CDR2, per the germline V gene (reference sequence), are MNHEY and SMNVEV.